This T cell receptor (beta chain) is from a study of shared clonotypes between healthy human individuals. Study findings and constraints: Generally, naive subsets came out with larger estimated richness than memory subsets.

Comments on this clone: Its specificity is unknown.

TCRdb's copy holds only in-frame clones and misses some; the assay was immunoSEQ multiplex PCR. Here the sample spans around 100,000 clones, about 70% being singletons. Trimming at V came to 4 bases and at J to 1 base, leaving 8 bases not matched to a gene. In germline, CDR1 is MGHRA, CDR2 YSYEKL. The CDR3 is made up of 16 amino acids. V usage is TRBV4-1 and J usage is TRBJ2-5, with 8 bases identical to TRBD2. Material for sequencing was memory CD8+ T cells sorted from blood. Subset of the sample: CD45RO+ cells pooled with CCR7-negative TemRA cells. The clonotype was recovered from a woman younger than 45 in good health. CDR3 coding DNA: TGCGCCAGCAGCCCCTTGGGCGGGAGGACCCAAGAGACCCAGTACTTC. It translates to CASSPLGGRTQETQYF.